This entry concerns a single T cell receptor beta chain. Its antigen is unidentified. Amplified TCR beta CDR3 regions derived from RNA transcripts. The HTBI set primed first-round TCR CDR3 RT-PCR. TCRdb reanalysed the multiplex PCR reads using MiXCR and keeps one entry per CDR3 protein. The sample contains about 740,000 distinct CDR3 sequences, 13% to 15% of which appear only once. The V and J ends lost 5 bases and 3 bases, in that order; junction bases with no gene match: 12. CDR3 length equals 17 residues. CDR1 is SGHVS and CDR2 is FQNEAQ in the germline V gene. This record comes from a study of T cells in Graves' hyperthyroidism and ophthalmopathy. Study results and limitations: In the analysis, a 13 V-J model separated ophthalmopathy from stable hyperthyroidism. Model predictions of ophthalmopathy came a median approximately 6.8 months before onset.

The gene calls are TRBV7-8 and TRBJ2-7, with 11 bases that match TRBD2. This sequence was found in a woman aged 18-35 years with Graves' hyperthyroidism. What was sequenced was blood. The CDR3 region is CASSQAVVAGGSYEQYF. CDR3 sequence (DNA): TGTGCCAGCAGCCAGGCCGTTGTAGCGGGAGGGAGCTACGAGCAGTACTTC.